Listed here are 29 T cell receptor beta chains from one sample, sequenced in a study of blood T cell repertoires in COVID-19. Some clones are missing from TCRdb's copy, which holds only in-frame ones; the method was immunoSEQ multiplex PCR. The table lists some 390,000 clones, 75% to 90% of them singletons. Sequenced sample: peripheral blood. These receptor sequences come from a woman aged 40 to 55 with COVID-19, enrolled during active disease.

The V gene is TRBV10-3, the J gene TRBJ1-4, with D perhaps matching TRBD1 (6 bases). The CDR3 contains 16 residues. Per the germline V gene, CDR1 is ENHRY and CDR2 is SYGVKD. The V and J ends lost 10 bases and 0 bases respectively, with 18 bases between them. The DNA for the CDR3 is TGTGCCACATGCCCGGGACACGAAGCAACTAATGAAAAACTGTTTTTT. Its protein is CATCPGHEATNEKLFF.

The chain uses TRBV21-1 and TRBJ2-3; TRBD2 is the table's D call and was not checked against the DNA. TRBV21-1 is flagged as a pseudogene. The CDR3 contains 17 residues. CDR3 loop: CASSKGPWGGATDTQYF. In DNA form, the CDR3 reads TGTGCCAGCAGCAAAGGCCCGTGGGGGGGAGCTACAGATACGCAGTATTTT.

The chain uses TRBV6-5 and TRBJ1-1; D gene uncertain. Deletions cut 4 bases from V and 4 bases from J, with 10 bases between. The germline V gene has CDR1 MNHEY and CDR2 SVGAGI. CDR3 length: 13 amino acids. The CDR3 nucleotides read TGTGCCAGCAGTTCCGGTGATGGCACTGAAGCTTTCTTT. This sequence encodes CASSSGDGTEAFF.

This sequence joins TRBV4-1 and TRBJ2-1, with 14 nucleotides matching TRBD2. The CDR3 extends over 18 amino acids. The germline CDR1 and CDR2 sequences are MGHRA and YSYEKL. The ends lost 1 base at V and 4 bases at J; junction bases unmatched: 6. The CDR3 nucleotides read TGCGCCAGCAGCCAAGGACTAGCGGGGGGGGGCCCTTACAATGAGCAGTTCTTC. It yields the protein CASSQGLAGGGPYNEQFF.

V usage is TRBV28 and J usage is TRBJ1-2; no firm D call. Looked up from germline, CDR1 is MDHEN and CDR2 is SYDVKM. CDR3 size: 16 residues. V shed 6 bases and J shed 2 bases, with 19 bases lying between them. The CDR3 region has the DNA TGTGCCAGCAGCCCGGCCGCAGCGGGATTGAACTATGGCTACACCTTC. Translating it yields CASSPAAAGLNYGYTF.

The rearrangement joins TRBV5-4 to TRBJ2-5; 11 nucleotides align to TRBD1. This CDR3 is 14 amino acids long. Trimming cost V 4 bases and J 2 bases; bases outside gene matches: 1. The germline V gene encodes CDR1 SGHNT and CDR2 YYREEE (reference sequence). CDR3 DNA: TGTGCCAGCAGCGGGGACAGGGGGCAAGAGACCCAGTACTTC. It codes for CASSGDRGQETQYF.

The chain combines TRBV7-2 with TRBJ1-2; D might be TRBD1 (6 bases). The V gene's germline CDR1 is SGHTA and CDR2 FQGNSA. V was cut by 1 base and J by 2 bases, with 14 bases left in between. The CDR3 is 16 residues long. CDR3 DNA sequence: TGTGCCAGCAGCTTAGTTACAGGGACACCCAACTATGGCTACACCTTC. This translates into CASSLVTGTPNYGYTF.

There are a few counts of this clone. The rearrangement uses TRBV11-2 and TRBJ2-1; 7 bases agree with TRBD2. The CDR3 is 14 residues long. Germline V gene lookup returns CDR1 SGHAT and CDR2 FQNNGV. The junction had 4 bases not matched to a gene; V was cut back by 3 bases and J by 5 bases. CDR3 DNA: TGTGCCAGCAGCTTCCTAGCGGCCCACAATGAGCAGTTCTTC. Its protein product is CASSFLAAHNEQFF.

The genes are TRBV28 and TRBJ1-4; a weak D match, TRBD1 (5 bases). Trimming took off 4 bases at V and 1 base at J, with 19 bases between the two ends. Per germline, CDR1 MDHEN and CDR2 SYDVKM. CDR3 size: 18 residues. CDR3 DNA: TGTGCCAGCAGTTCGGGGACTTCCCTCGGGGGAACTAATGAAAAACTGTTTTTT. This encodes CASSSGTSLGGTNEKLFF. The complete variable domain, with remaining parts taken from reference TRBV28 and TRBJ1-4, reads DVKVTQSSRYLVKRTGEKVFLECVQDMDHENMFWYRQDPGLGLRLIYFSYDVKMKEKGDIPEGYSVSREKKERFSLILESASTNQTSMYLCASSSGTSLGGTNEKLFFGSGTQLSVL.

The V call is TRBV6-5, the J call TRBJ1-5, with TRBD1 as a possible D gene (6 bases). The germline V and J ends were trimmed by 6 bases and 4 bases, with 10 bases remaining between them. The CDR3 consists of 13 residues. Per germline, CDR1 MNHEY and CDR2 SVGAGI. The CDR3 region is CASRLQGNQPQHF. As DNA, the CDR3 is TGTGCCAGCAGATTACAGGGAAATCAGCCCCAGCATTTT.

This clone has only one observation. The chain has TRBV27 and TRBJ1-2; TRBD1 matches 11 bases. The V and J ends lost 4 bases and 4 bases, in that order; junction bases with no gene match: 2. The CDR3 length is 14 residues. Germline V lookup: CDR1 MNHEY, CDR2 SMNVEV (reference sequence). The CDR3, as DNA: TGTGCCAGCAGTTGGACAGGGGGCACCTATGGCTACACCTTC. It encodes CASSWTGGTYGYTF.

The chain carries TRBV5-1 and TRBJ2-7; maybe TRBD2 (6 bases). Germline V CDR1 and CDR2: SGHRS, YFSETQ. The V and J ends lost 0 bases and 6 bases respectively, with 13 bases between them. This CDR3 comprises 14 residues. In nucleotides, the CDR3 is TGCGCCAGCAGCTTGGGATACGGGGGAAGCGAGCAGTACTTC. Its translation: CASSLGYGGSEQYF.

The V and J genes are TRBV6-5 and TRBJ2-5; 10 nucleotides agree with TRBD1. CDR3 size: 13 residues. J was trimmed by 5 bases and V by 8 bases; bases with no gene match: 5. Looked up from germline, CDR1 is MNHEY and CDR2 is SVGAGI. The CDR3 sequence is CASGTGDRETQYF. For the CDR3, the DNA is TGTGCCAGCGGGACAGGGGATAGGGAGACCCAGTACTTC.

The chain employs TRBV28 and TRBJ1-5; D is ambiguous. V was cut by 4 bases and J by 6 bases, with 10 bases left in between. This CDR3 region has 13 residues. Germline-derived CDR1 and CDR2 are MDHEN and SYDVKM. This CDR3 reads CASSYGSSQPQHF. The CDR3 DNA reads as TGTGCCAGCAGTTACGGCTCTAGTCAGCCCCAGCATTTT.

The rearrangement uses TRBV6-5 and TRBJ1-4, with TRBD1 matching over 7 bases. Germline CDR1 and CDR2: MNHEY and SVGAGI. CDR3 length equals 13 residues. Trimming took 6 bases from V and 2 from J; bases not matched to a gene: 0. The CDR3 spells CASRQGTNEKLFF. CDR3 in DNA: TGTGCCAGCAGACAGGGGACTAATGAAAAACTGTTTTTT.

The rearrangement joins TRBV5-1 to TRBJ2-3, with 7 bases lining up with TRBD2. The germline V gene has CDR1 SGHRS and CDR2 YFSETQ. This CDR3 comprises 19 residues. After removal of 0 bases from V and 0 bases from J, the junction contained 13 bases not matched to a gene. CDR3: CASSLVRTRDYPSTDTQYF. In DNA, the CDR3 is TGCGCCAGCAGCTTGGTTAGAACCAGGGACTACCCTAGCACAGATACGCAGTATTTT.

This clone has a single count. This rearrangement joins TRBV3-1 (or the pseudogene TRBV3-2) to TRBJ1-6; 7 positions agree with TRBD1. This CDR3 has 17 amino acids. Germline lookup yields CDR1 LGHDT and CDR2 YNNKEL (reference sequence). J gave up 4 bases and V 1 base, and 7 bases lay outside the gene matches. The CDR3: CASSQGVRGLYNSPLHF. The CDR3 coding sequence is TGTGCCAGCAGCCAAGGGGTAAGGGGGCTATATAATTCACCCCTCCACTTT.

In its sample, this clone was seen once. The V and J genes are TRBV29-1 and TRBJ1-2; the D gene is possibly TRBD1 (5 bases). This CDR3 is built from 10 residues. Trimming removed 4 bases at V and 6 bases at J, with 6 bases between. CDR1 is SQVTM and CDR2 is ANQGSEA in the germline V gene. In nucleotides, the CDR3 is TGCAGCGTTGCAGGGAATGGCTACACCTTC. It encodes CSVAGNGYTF.

Comment on this clone: Other DNA sequences of this sample code for an identical CDR3. J is TRBJ1-1 and V is TRBV28; D remains ambiguous. The germline gives CDR1 MDHEN, CDR2 SYDVKM. This CDR3 comprises 13 residues. V was pared by 1 base and J by 1 base, with 4 bases between. The CDR3 DNA follows: TGTGCCAGCAGTTTATCAGGGAACACTGAAGCTTTCTTT. This sequence encodes CASSLSGNTEAFF.

V is TRBV28 and J is TRBJ1-2, with D unresolved. CDR1 is MDHEN and CDR2 is SYDVKM in the germline V gene. Trimming took off 5 bases at V and 3 bases at J, with 13 bases between the two ends. The CDR3 has 14 residues. The CDR3 loop reads CASSPTSDYYGYTF. In DNA, the CDR3 is TGTGCCAGCAGTCCCACTTCAGACTACTATGGCTACACCTTC.

This chain connects TRBV30 to TRBJ1-2; 9 bases align to TRBD1. The germline V gene encodes CDR1 GTSNPN and CDR2 SVGIG (reference sequence). The V and J ends lost 2 bases and 7 bases, in that order; junction bases with no gene match: 8. This CDR3 contains 14 residues. This chain's CDR3 is CAWSTTGGGSGYTF. In DNA form, the CDR3 reads TGTGCCTGGAGTACGACAGGGGGAGGAAGTGGCTACACCTTC.

Details on this clone: Other DNA sequences within the sample encode an identical CDR3. The DNA for the CDR3 is TGCGCCAGCAGCCCGGGGGGAAGCACAGATACGCAGTATTTT. Amino acids: CASSPGGSTDTQYF. The J gene is TRBJ2-3, the V gene TRBV5-1, with TRBD2 identical over 7 bases. V shed 4 bases, J shed 0 bases, and the junction held 2 bases outside the gene matches. Germline V lookup: CDR1 SGHRS, CDR2 YFSETQ. There are 14 residues in the CDR3.

The rearrangement links TRBV6-2 or TRBV6-3 to TRBJ1-2; 9 nucleotides match TRBD1. V shed 2 bases and J 7 bases; nucleotides not matched to a gene: 2. The germline V gene has CDR1 MNHEY and CDR2 SVGEGT. This CDR3 region has 13 residues. Here the CDR3 reads CASSYDRGSGYTF. CDR3 nucleotide sequence: TGTGCCAGCAGTTACGACAGGGGGTCTGGCTACACCTTC.

V and J are TRBV6-5 and TRBJ1-1; no reliable D call. The V end was cut by 2 bases, the J end by 1 base, with 11 bases between. Germline V CDR1 and CDR2: MNHEY, SVGAGI. The CDR3 is 15 residues long. CDR3 in DNA: TGTGCCAGCAGTTACGGAGGGCTTGAGAACACTGAAGCTTTCTTT. Translation gives CASSYGGLENTEAFF.

This sequence joins TRBV10-1 and TRBJ2-4; D not certain. The CDR3 extends over 14 amino acids. Germline CDR1 WNHNN, CDR2 SYGVQD (reference sequence). V lost 1 base to trimming and J lost 6 bases, with 10 bases between them. The CDR3 loop reads CASSECQRGNIQYF. The CDR3 region has the DNA TGCGCCAGCAGTGAGTGCCAGCGTGGAAACATTCAGTACTTC.

This chain connects TRBV6-2 or TRBV6-3 to TRBJ2-7; the D gene is possibly TRBD1 (6 bases). Per germline, CDR1 MNHEY and CDR2 SVGEGT. Trimming took 0 bases from V and 3 from J, leaving 9 bases between them. This CDR3 spans 14 amino acids. CDR3 coding DNA: TGTGCCAGCAGTTACTCGAGGGGGAACTACGAGCAGTACTTC. Protein product: CASSYSRGNYEQYF.

The rearrangement links TRBV6-5 to TRBJ1-1; D is perhaps TRBD1 (5 bases). Germline loops: CDR1 MNHEY, CDR2 SVGAGI. This CDR3 contains 14 residues. V was shortened by 6 bases and J by 11 bases, with 22 bases between the two germline ends. CDR3 sequence reads: CASRIGSLGGEAFF. The CDR3 DNA is TGTGCCAGCAGGATTGGTTCTCTGGGGGGGGAGGCTTTCTTT.

The chain is built from TRBV9 and TRBJ2-1; TRBD2 matches at 7 bases. This CDR3 has 17 residues. With 7 bases clipped from V and 4 bases from J, the junction kept 17 bases outside the gene matches. The germline V gene has CDR1 SGDLS and CDR2 YYNGEE. DNA for the CDR3: TGTGCCAGCGCACGGGCCCTCGGGACGGGGGGTTACAATGAGCAGTTCTTC. Its protein is CASARALGTGGYNEQFF.

The rearrangement uses TRBV4-3 and TRBJ2-7; D unclear. Trimming removed 0 bases at V and 3 bases at J, with 6 bases between. The CDR3 is 13 amino acids. Germline assignment: CDR1 LGHNA and CDR2 YSLEER. As DNA, the CDR3 is TGCGCCAGCAGCCAAGAACAAAACTACGAGCAGTACTTC. Protein sequence: CASSQEQNYEQYF.